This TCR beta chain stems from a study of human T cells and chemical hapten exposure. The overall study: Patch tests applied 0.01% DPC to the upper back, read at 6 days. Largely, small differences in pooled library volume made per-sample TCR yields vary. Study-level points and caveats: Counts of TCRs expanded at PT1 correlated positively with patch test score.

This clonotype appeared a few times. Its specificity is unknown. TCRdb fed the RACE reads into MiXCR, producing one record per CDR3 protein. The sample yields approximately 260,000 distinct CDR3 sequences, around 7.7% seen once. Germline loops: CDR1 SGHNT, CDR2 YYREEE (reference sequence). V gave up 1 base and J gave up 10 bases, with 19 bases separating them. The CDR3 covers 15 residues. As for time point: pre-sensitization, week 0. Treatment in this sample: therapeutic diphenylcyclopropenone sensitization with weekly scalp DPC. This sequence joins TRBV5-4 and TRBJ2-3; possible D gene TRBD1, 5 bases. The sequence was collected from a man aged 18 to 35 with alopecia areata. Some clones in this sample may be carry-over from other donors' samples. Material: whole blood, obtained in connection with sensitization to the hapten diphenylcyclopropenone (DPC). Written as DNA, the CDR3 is TGTGCCAGCAGCTTGAACTGGGCGACAGACCCGCCGCAGTATTTT. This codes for CASSLNWATDPPQYF.